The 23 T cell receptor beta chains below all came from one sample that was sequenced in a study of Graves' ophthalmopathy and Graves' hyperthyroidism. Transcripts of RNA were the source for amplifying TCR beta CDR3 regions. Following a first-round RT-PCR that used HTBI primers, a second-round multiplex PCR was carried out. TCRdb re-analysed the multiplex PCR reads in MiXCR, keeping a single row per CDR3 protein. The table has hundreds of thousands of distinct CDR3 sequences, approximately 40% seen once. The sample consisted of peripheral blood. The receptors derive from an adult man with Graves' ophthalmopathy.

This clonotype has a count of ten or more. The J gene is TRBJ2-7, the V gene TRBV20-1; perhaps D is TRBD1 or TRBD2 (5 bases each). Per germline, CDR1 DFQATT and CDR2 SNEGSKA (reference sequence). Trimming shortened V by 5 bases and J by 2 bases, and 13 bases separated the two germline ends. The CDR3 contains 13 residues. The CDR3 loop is CSAVRDGTYEQYF. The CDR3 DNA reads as TGCAGTGCTGTCCGGGACGGAACCTACGAGCAGTACTTC.

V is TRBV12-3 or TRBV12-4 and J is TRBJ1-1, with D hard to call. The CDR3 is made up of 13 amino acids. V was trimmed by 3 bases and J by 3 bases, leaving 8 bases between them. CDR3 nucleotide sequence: TGTGCCAGCAGTTTTCGGCAGTACACTGAAGCTTTCTTT. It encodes CASSFRQYTEAFF.

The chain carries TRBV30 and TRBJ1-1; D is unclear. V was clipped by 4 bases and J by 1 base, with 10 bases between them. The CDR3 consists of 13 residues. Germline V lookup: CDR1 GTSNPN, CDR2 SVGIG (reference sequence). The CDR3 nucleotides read TGTGCCTGGAAAAATGTTCCGAACACTGAAGCTTTCTTT. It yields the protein CAWKNVPNTEAFF.

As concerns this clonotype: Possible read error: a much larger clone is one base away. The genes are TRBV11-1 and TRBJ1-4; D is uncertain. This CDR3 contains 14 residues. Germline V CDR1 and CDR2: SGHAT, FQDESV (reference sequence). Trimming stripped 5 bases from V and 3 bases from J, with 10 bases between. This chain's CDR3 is CASSAVASNEKLFF. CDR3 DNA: TGTGCCAGCAGCGCAGTTGCATCTAATGAAAAACTGTTTTTT. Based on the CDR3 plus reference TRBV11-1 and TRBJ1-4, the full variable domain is EAEVAQSPRYKITEKSQAVAFWCDPISGHATLYWYRQILGQGPELLVQFQDESVVDDSQLPKDRFSAERLKGVDSTLKIQPAELGDSAMYLCASSAVASNEKLFFGSGTQLSVL.

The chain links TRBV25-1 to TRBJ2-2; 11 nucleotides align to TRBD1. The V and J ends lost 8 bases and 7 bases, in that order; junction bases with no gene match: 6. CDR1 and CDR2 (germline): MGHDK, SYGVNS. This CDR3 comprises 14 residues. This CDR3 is CASVRTGGVGELFF. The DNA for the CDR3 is TGTGCCAGCGTACGGACAGGGGGCGTCGGGGAGCTGTTTTTT.

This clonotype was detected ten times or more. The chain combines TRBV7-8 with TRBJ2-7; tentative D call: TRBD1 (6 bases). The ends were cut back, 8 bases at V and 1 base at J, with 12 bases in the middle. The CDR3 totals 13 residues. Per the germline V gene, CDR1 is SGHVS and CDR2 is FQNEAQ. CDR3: CASGLGASYEQYF. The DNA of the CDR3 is TGTGCCAGCGGACTGGGGGCTTCCTACGAGCAGTACTTC. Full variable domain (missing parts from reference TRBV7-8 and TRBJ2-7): GAGVSQSPRYKVAKRGQDVALRCDPISGHVSLFWYQQALGQGPEFLTYFQNEAQLDKSGLPSDRFFAERPEGSVSTLKIQRTQQEDSAVYLCASGLGASYEQYFGPGTRLTVT.

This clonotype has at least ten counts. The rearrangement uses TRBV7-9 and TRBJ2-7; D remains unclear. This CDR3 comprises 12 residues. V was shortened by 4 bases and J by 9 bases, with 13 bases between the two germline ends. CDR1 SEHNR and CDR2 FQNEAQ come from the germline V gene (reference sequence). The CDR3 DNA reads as TGTGCCAGCAGCTCACTACCCACCGGGCAGTACTTC. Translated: CASSSLPTGQYF.

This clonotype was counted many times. CDR3 residues: CASSIPRQGGETQYF. For the CDR3, the DNA is TGTGCCAGCAGCATCCCGCGACAGGGAGGGGAGACCCAGTACTTC. The chain has TRBV7-2 and TRBJ2-5; D is perhaps TRBD1 or TRBD2 (7 bases each). The V gene lost 5 bases and the J gene lost 5 bases, with 18 bases spanning the gap. Germline values: CDR1 SGHTA, CDR2 FQGNSA. The CDR3 totals 15 residues.

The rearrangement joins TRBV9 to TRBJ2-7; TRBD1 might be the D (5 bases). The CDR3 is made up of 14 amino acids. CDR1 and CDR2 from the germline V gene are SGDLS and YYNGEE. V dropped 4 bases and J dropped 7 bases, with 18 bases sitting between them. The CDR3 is CASSQDLTAREQYF. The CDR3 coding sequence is TGTGCCAGCAGCCAAGATTTGACAGCGAGAGAGCAGTACTTC.

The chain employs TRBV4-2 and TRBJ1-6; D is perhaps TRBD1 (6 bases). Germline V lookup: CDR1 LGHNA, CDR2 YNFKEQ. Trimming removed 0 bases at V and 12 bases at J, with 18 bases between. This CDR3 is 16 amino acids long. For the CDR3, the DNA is TGTGCCAGCAGCCAAGATTTTAACAGGGACTTCCAACCCCTCCACTTT. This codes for CASSQDFNRDFQPLHF.

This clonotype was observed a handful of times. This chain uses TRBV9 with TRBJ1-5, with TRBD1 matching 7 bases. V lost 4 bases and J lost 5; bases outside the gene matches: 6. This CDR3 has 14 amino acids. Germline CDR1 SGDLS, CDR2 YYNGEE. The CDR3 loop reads CASSLRDSDQPQHF. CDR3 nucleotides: TGTGCCAGCAGCCTACGGGACAGTGATCAGCCCCAGCATTTT.

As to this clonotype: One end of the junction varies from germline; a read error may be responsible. The CDR3 DNA follows: TGCAGTGCCAGAGGGGATAGTTTAGGCAATCAGCCCCAGCATTTT. Residues: CSARGDSLGNQPQHF. This sequence joins TRBV20-1 and TRBJ1-5; weak D call: TRBD1 (5 bases). The CDR3 is made up of 15 amino acids. Germline CDR1 DFQATT, CDR2 SNEGSKA (reference sequence).

The CDR3 bases are TGTGCCAGCAGCTTAGGGACAGGGGTCGGTGGCACTGAAGCTTTCTTT. This encodes CASSLGTGVGGTEAFF. V usage is TRBV5-6 and J usage is TRBJ1-1; 10 bases are shared with TRBD1. This CDR3 is built from 16 residues. Germline V gene data show CDR1 as SGHDT and CDR2 as YYEEEE. V was pared by 2 bases and J by 4 bases, with 8 bases of the junction left unmatched.

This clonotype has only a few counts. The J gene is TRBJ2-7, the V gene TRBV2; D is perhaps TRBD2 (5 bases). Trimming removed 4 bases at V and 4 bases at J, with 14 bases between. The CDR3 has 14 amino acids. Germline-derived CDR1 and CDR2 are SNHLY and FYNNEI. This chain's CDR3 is CASSAGVLGYEQYF. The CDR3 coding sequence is TGTGCCAGCAGTGCCGGGGTTCTCGGTTACGAGCAGTACTTC.

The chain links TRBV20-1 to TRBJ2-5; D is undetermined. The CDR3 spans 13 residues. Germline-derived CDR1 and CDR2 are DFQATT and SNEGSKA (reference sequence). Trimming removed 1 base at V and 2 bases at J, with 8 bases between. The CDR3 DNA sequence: TGCAGTGCTAGAGTGTCGACTCAAGAGACCCAGTACTTC. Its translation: CSARVSTQETQYF.

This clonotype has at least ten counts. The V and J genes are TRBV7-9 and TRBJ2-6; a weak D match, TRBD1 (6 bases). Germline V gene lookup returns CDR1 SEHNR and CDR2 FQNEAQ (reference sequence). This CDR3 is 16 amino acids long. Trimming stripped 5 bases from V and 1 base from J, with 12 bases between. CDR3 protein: CASSAGASSGANVLTF. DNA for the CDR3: TGTGCCAGCAGCGCAGGGGCTAGTTCTGGGGCCAACGTCCTGACTTTC.

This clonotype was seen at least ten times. CDR3 DNA: TGTGCCACCAGTGATCCCGGGACAGGCGGGACCCAGTACTTC. Encoded protein: CATSDPGTGGTQYF. The rearrangement joins TRBV24-1 to TRBJ2-5; 8 positions agree with TRBD1. The V and J ends lost 3 bases and 7 bases, in that order; junction bases with no gene match: 6. The CDR3 has 14 amino acids. Germline V lookup: CDR1 KGHDR, CDR2 SFDVKD.

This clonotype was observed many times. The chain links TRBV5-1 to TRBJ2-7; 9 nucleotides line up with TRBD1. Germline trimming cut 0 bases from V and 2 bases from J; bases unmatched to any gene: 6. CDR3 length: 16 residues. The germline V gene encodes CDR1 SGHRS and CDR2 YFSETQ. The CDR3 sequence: CASSLDGTGRTYEQYF. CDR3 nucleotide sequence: TGCGCCAGCAGCTTGGACGGGACAGGGAGAACCTACGAGCAGTACTTC.

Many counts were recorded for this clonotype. The CDR3: CASSLAGQGNSPLHF. CDR3 DNA sequence: TGTGCCAGCAGCTTAGCGGGACAGGGGAATTCACCCCTCCACTTT. This chain uses TRBV7-9 with TRBJ1-6, with 10 bases fitting TRBD1. CDR3 size: 15 residues. The V segment lost 0 bases and the J segment 7 bases; nucleotides outside the gene matches: 0. The germline CDR1 and CDR2 sequences are SEHNR and FQNEAQ (reference sequence).

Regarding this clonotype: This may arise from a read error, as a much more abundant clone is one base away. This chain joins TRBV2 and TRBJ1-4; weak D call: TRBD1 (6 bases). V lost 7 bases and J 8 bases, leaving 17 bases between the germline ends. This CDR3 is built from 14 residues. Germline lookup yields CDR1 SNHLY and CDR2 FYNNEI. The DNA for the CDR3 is TGTGCCAGCAAGATCTCCAGGGGCGGGGAAAAACTGTTTTTT. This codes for CASKISRGGEKLFF.

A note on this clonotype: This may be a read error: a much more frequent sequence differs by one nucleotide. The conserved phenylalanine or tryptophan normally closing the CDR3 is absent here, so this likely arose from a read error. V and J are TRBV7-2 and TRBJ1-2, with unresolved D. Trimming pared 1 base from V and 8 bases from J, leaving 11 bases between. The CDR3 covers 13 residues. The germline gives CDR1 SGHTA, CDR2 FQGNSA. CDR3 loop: CASSLGGEAGYTL. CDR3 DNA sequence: TGTGCCAGCAGCTTAGGTGGGGAAGCAGGCTACACCCTC.

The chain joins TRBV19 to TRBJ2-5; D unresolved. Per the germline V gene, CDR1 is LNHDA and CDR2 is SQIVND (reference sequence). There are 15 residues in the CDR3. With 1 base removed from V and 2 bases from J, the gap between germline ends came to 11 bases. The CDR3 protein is CASSIVAGLQETQYF. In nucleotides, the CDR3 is TGTGCCAGTAGTATAGTGGCAGGCCTACAAGAGACCCAGTACTTC.

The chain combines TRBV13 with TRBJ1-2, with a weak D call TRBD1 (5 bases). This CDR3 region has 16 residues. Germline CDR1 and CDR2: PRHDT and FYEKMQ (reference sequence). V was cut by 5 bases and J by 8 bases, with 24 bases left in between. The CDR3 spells CASSHTLGPSEGGYTF. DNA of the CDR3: TGTGCCAGCAGCCATACTTTGGGACCCTCGGAAGGAGGCTACACCTTC.